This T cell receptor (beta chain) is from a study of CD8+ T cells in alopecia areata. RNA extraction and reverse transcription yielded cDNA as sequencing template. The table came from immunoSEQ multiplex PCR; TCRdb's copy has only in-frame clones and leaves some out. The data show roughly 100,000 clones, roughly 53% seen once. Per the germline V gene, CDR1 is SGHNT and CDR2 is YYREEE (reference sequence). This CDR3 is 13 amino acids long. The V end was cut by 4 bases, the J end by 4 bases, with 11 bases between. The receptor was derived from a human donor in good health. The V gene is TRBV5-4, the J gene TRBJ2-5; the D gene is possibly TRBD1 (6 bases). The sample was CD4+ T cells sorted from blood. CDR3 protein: CASSQDSGETQYF. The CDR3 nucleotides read TGTGCCAGCAGCCAGGACAGTGGAGAGACCCAGTACTTC. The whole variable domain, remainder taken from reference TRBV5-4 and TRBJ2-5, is ETGVTQSPTHLIKTRGQQVTLRCSSQSGHNTVSWYQQALGQGPQFIFQYYREEENGRGNFPPRFSGLQFPNYSSELNVNALELDDSALYLCASSQDSGETQYFGPGTRLLVL.